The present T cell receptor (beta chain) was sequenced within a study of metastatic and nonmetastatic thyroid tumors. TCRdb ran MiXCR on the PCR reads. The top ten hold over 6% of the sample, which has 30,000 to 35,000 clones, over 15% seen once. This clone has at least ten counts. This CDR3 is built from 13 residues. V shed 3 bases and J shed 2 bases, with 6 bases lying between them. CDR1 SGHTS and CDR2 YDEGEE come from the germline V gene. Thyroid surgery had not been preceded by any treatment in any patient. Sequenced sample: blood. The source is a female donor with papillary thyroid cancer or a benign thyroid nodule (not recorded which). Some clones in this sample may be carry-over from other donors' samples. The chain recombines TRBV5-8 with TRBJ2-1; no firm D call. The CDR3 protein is CASSSGPYNEQFF. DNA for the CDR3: TGTGCCAGCAGCTCTGGCCCCTACAATGAGCAGTTCTTC. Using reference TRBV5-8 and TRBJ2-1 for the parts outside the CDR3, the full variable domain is EAGVTQSPTHLIKTRGQQATLRCSPISGHTSVYWYQQALGLGLQFLLWYDEGEERNRGNFPPRFSGRQFPNYSSELNVNALELEDSALYLCASSSGPYNEQFFGPGTRLTVL.